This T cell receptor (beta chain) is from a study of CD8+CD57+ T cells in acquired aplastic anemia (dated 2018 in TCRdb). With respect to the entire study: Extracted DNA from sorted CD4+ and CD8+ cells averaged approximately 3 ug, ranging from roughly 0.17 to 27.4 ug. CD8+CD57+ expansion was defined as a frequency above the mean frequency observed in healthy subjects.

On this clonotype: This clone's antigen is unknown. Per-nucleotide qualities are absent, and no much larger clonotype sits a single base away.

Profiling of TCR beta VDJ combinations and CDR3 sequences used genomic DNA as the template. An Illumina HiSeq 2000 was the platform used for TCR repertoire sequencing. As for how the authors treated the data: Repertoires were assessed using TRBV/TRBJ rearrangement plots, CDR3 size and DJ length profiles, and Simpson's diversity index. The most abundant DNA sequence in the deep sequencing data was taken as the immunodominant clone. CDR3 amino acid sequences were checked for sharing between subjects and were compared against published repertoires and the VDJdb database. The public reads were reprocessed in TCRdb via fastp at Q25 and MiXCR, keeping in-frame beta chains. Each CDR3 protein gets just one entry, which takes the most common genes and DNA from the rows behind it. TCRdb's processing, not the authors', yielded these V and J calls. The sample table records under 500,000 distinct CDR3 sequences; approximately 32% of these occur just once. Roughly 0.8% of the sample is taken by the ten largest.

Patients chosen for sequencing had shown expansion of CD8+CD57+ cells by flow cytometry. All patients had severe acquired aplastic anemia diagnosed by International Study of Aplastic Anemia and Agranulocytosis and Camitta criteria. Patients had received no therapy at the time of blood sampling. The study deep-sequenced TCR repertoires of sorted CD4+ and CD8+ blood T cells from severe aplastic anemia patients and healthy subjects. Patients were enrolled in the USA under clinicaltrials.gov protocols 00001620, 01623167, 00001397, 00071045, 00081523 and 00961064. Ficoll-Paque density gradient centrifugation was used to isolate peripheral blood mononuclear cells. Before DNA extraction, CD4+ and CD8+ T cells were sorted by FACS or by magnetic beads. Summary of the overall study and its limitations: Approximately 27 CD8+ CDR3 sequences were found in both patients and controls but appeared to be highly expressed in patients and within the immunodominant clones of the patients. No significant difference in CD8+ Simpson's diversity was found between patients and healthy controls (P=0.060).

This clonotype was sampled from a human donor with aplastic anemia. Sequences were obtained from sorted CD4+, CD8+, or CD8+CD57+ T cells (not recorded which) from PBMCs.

The nucleotide sequence is given as TGTGCCAGCTCACCAAATGGCAGGGATCAGCCCCAGCATTTT. Its protein reads: CASSPNGRDQPQHF. Here the chain combines TRBV2 and TRBJ1-5; TRBD1 is a possible D gene, resting on 5 matching bases. From the cysteine up to the phenylalanine, the CDR3 has a length of 14 residues. The retained sequence is limited to the CDR3, 42 bases, with the frame set at the first base. CDR1 and CDR2, per the germline V gene, are SNHLY and FYNNEI. Deletion took 8 bases off V and 5 bases off J, with a span of 16 bases between the germline ends. Reference TRBV2 and TRBJ1-5 genes cover what lies past the CDR3, so the full variable domain is EPEVTQTPSHQVTQMGQEVILRCVPISNHLYFYWYRQILGQKVEFLVSFYNNEISEKSEIFDDQFSVERPDGSNFTLKIRSTKLEDSAMYFCASSPNGRDQPQHFGDGTRLSIL.